These 18 T cell receptor beta chains were sequenced from one sample in a study of PD-L1 blockade in urothelial cancer. Sequencing was performed with immunoSEQ multiplex PCR; in TCRdb, only in-frame clones are kept and a portion is missing. The data show 20,000 to 30,000 clones, around nine tenths seen once. The starting material was PBMCs, obtained around atezolizumab (anti-PD-L1) treatment. These receptors all stem from a man aged 45-65 years with urothelial cancer.

This chain joins TRBV27 and TRBJ2-3; D not resolved. The germline V gene encodes CDR1 MNHEY and CDR2 SMNVEV (reference sequence). The CDR3 totals 14 residues. Trimming removed 7 bases from V and 4 bases from J, with 15 bases in between. CDR3 DNA: TGTGCCAGCACCCCCAACTGGTCGGCAGATACGCAGTATTTT. Its translation: CASTPNWSADTQYF.

J is TRBJ2-1 and V is TRBV5-1, with TRBD1 identical over 7 bases. Germline trimming cut 4 bases from V and 1 base from J; bases unmatched to any gene: 5. Germline CDR1 reads SGHRS; CDR2 reads YFSETQ. The CDR3 spans 15 residues. The CDR3 spells CASSLGQNSYNEQFF. CDR3 nucleotide sequence: TGCGCCAGCAGCCTGGGACAGAATTCCTACAATGAGCAGTTCTTC. Full variable domain (remainder filled in from reference TRBV5-1 and TRBJ2-1): KAGVTQTPRYLIKTRGQQVTLSCSPISGHRSVSWYQQTPGQGLQFLFEYFSETQRNKGNFPGRFSGRQFSNSRSEMNVSTLELGDSALYLCASSLGQNSYNEQFFGPGTRLTVL.

This sequence joins TRBV5-4 and TRBJ1-1, with 7 bases that match TRBD1. The V segment lost 1 base and the J segment 3 bases; nucleotides outside the gene matches: 12. Germline loops: CDR1 SGHNT, CDR2 YYREEE (reference sequence). The CDR3 has 17 residues. The CDR3: CASSLRFGFDRDTEAFF. As DNA, the CDR3 is TGTGCCAGCAGCTTGCGATTCGGGTTCGACAGGGACACTGAAGCTTTCTTT.

The rearrangement joins TRBV11-2 to TRBJ1-2; 7 bases fit TRBD1. Looked up from germline, CDR1 is SGHAT and CDR2 is FQNNGV. Trimming removed 4 bases from V and 6 bases from J; junction bases left unmatched: 2. The CDR3 spans 12 residues. Here the CDR3 DNA reads TGTGCCAGCAGCTCCAGGGGGAATGGCTACACCTTC. Its protein is CASSSRGNGYTF.

This clone turned up a few times. The chain employs TRBV9 and TRBJ2-2; 13 nucleotides match TRBD2. V dropped 4 bases and J dropped 2; count of bases not matched to a gene: 5. CDR3 length: 17 amino acids. The germline V gene has CDR1 SGDLS and CDR2 YYNGEE. DNA for the CDR3: TGTGCCAGCAGCCTACTAGCGGGAGGGTACAACACCGGGGAGCTGTTTTTT. Protein product: CASSLLAGGYNTGELFF.

The chain couples TRBV7-9 to TRBJ2-3; 10 bases agree with TRBD1. The CDR3 runs 14 residues. Trimming removed 5 bases from V and 3 bases from J; junction bases left unmatched: 2. From germline, CDR1 is SEHNR and CDR2 FQNEAQ (reference sequence). CDR3 loop: CASSGDRGTDTQYF. In DNA, the CDR3 is TGTGCCAGCAGCGGGGACAGGGGTACAGATACGCAGTATTTT.

The chain combines TRBV6-5 with TRBJ2-2; TRBD1 is a possible D gene (5 bases). This CDR3 region has 15 residues. Germline V lookup: CDR1 MNHEY, CDR2 SVGAGI. Trimming shortened V by 2 bases and J by 5 bases, and 12 bases separated the two germline ends. The CDR3 spells CASSYRRVGTGELFF. The CDR3 coding sequence is TGTGCCAGCAGTTACCGCAGGGTTGGGACCGGGGAGCTGTTTTTT.

The V call is TRBV9, the J call TRBJ2-5, with TRBD2 matching over 13 bases. Germline V lookup: CDR1 SGDLS, CDR2 YYNGEE. The V gene end was trimmed by 3 bases and the J gene end by 9 bases; junction bases not matched to a gene: 11. The CDR3 runs 16 residues. The CDR3 DNA reads as TGTGCCAGCAGCGCCTATGGGACTAGCGGGGCCTGGGCCCAGTACTTC. This sequence encodes CASSAYGTSGAWAQYF.

This chain links TRBV9 with TRBJ2-2; 9 nucleotides match TRBD1. The CDR3 contains 17 residues. V lost 0 bases and J lost 1; bases outside the gene matches: 4. Germline V gives CDR1 SGDLS, CDR2 YYNGEE. CDR3 coding DNA: TGTGCCAGCAGCGTAGAACCGGGACAGGGGAACACCGGGGAGCTGTTTTTT. Encoded protein: CASSVEPGQGNTGELFF.

V gene TRBV6-5 combines with J gene TRBJ2-5; 11 bases map to TRBD2. CDR1 and CDR2 (germline): MNHEY, SVGAGI. Trimming removed 7 bases from V and 4 bases from J; junction bases left unmatched: 5. The CDR3 contains 14 residues. DNA of the CDR3: TGTGCCAGCACCCAAGGACTAGCGGGAGAGACCCAGTACTTC. This sequence encodes CASTQGLAGETQYF.

The chain couples TRBV6-1 to TRBJ2-7; tentative D call: TRBD1 (6 bases). Trimming pared 4 bases from V and 2 bases from J, leaving 12 bases between. The CDR3 has 14 amino acids. Germline V gene data show CDR1 as MNHNS and CDR2 as SASEGT. CDR3: CASSAGQPAYEQYF. As DNA, the CDR3 is TGTGCCAGCAGTGCAGGACAGCCTGCCTACGAGCAGTACTTC.

V is TRBV28 and J is TRBJ2-5, with D unresolved. Germline V lookup: CDR1 MDHEN, CDR2 SYDVKM. The V and J ends lost 4 bases and 3 bases respectively, with 9 bases between them. This CDR3 region has 13 residues. CDR3 in amino acids: CASSYRSEETQYF. The CDR3 DNA is TGTGCCAGCAGTTATCGGAGTGAAGAGACCCAGTACTTC.

The rearrangement links TRBV9 to TRBJ1-3; D remains ambiguous. Germline V lookup: CDR1 SGDLS, CDR2 YYNGEE. The CDR3 has 13 amino acids. The V end lost 3 bases, the J end lost 4 bases, and 8 bases lay between the germline ends. For the CDR3, the DNA is TGTGCCAGCAGCGGATTCAGGGGAAACACCATATATTTT. Amino acids: CASSGFRGNTIYF.

The chain employs TRBV7-6 and TRBJ1-1; D is perhaps TRBD1 (6 bases). Trimming took off 2 bases at V and 1 base at J, with 14 bases between the two ends. This CDR3 has 16 amino acids. The germline V gene encodes CDR1 SGHVS and CDR2 FNYEAQ. The DNA of the CDR3 is TGTGCCAGCAGCTTAAGATTGAACAGGGAGAACACTGAAGCTTTCTTT. Its translation: CASSLRLNRENTEAFF.

The rearrangement joins TRBV7-6 to TRBJ2-7; a weak D match, TRBD2 (6 bases). The CDR3 runs 15 residues. The germline V gene encodes CDR1 SGHVS and CDR2 FNYEAQ. V lost 1 base and J lost 0, with 10 bases in between. CDR3 amino acids: CASSLEEGFSYEQYF. DNA for the CDR3: TGTGCCAGCAGCTTAGAGGAGGGATTCTCCTACGAGCAGTACTTC.

J is TRBJ2-7 and V is TRBV11-2; 8 bases line up with TRBD2. The length of the CDR3 is 14 residues. In germline, CDR1 is SGHAT, CDR2 FQNNGV. The ends lost 7 bases at V and 3 bases at J; junction bases unmatched: 8. This CDR3 is CASTAGGVNYEQYF. The CDR3 DNA reads TGTGCCAGCACCGCGGGGGGAGTAAACTACGAGCAGTACTTC.

This clone was recorded only once. The V gene is TRBV7-9, the J gene TRBJ1-1; tentative D call: TRBD1 (6 bases). From germline, CDR1 is SEHNR and CDR2 FQNEAQ (reference sequence). The V end was cut by 2 bases, the J end by 8 bases, with 21 bases between. The CDR3 totals 16 residues. CDR3 in amino acids: CASSLYPPSSGTEAFF. In nucleotides, the CDR3 is TGTGCCAGCAGCTTATATCCCCCCTCCTCCGGGACAGAAGCTTTCTTT.

This sequence joins TRBV21-1 and TRBJ2-3; the table's D gene call, TRBD2, was not cross checked with the DNA. TRBV21-1 is assigned pseudogene status. This CDR3 is built from 17 residues. CDR3 bases: TGTGCCAGCAGCTATAGCGAGCATGACTCTAGCACAGATACGCAGTATTTT. It specifies CASSYSEHDSSTDTQYF.